Here is one T cell receptor beta chain with its context. The target antigen is unknown. This sample is drawn from a study of CD8 T cell repertoires and HIV-1 epitope variants. The wider study: Each of Twenty-five Gag and Nef epitope peptides stimulated a separate culture.

Only in-frame clones appear in the TCRdb table, and some are missing; sequencing was by immunoSEQ multiplex PCR. The table includes a few thousand clones, 69% detected once. Study outcomes and limitations: Only beta chains were identified, marking proliferation to antigen, not function.

The V and J ends lost 5 bases and 3 bases, in that order; junction bases with no gene match: 6. The germline gives CDR1 MNHEY, CDR2 SVGAGI. This CDR3 has 15 residues. The chain combines TRBV6-5 with TRBJ2-7, with 11 positions matching TRBD2. This clonotype was sampled from a male donor with HIV. The source material was cultured CD8+ T cells derived from PBMCs. In nucleotides, the CDR3 is TGTGCCAGCAGTGTCCCTAGCGGGGGGAACTACGAGCAGTACTTC. It specifies CASSVPSGGNYEQYF.